A selection of T cell receptor beta chains follows, all from one sample in a study of blood T cell repertoires in COVID-19. TCRdb keeps only in-frame clones here, not all; method: immunoSEQ multiplex PCR. The table lists 150,000 to 200,000 clones, around 85% of them singletons. The sequencing sample was made of peripheral blood. All receptors derive from a man aged 55 to 70 who had recovered from COVID-19. CDR3s include the opening cysteine and the closing phenylalanine or tryptophan. The D gene is left open where the match is weak. Size tells how often a clone was seen (once, few, many) or the class of an expanded clone, and some rows leave it out.

j_gene | d_gene | abundance | v_gene | CDR3nt | CDR3aa
TRBJ1-4 | TRBD1 | . | TRBV2 | TGTGCCAGCAGTGTCCTGGACAGGGGCCGAACTAATGAAAAACTGTTTTTT | CASSVLDRGRTNEKLFF
TRBJ1-5 | . | . | TRBV2 | TGTGCCAGCAGTGCCCCATTCGTCAGCGTAGGCAATCAGCCCCAGCATTTT | CASSAPFVSVGNQPQHF
TRBJ2-3 | TRBD2 | few | TRBV3-1/TRBV3-2 | TGTGCCAGCAGCCCCCGGGGGCGGGGGGGCTCAGATACGCAGTATTTT | CASSPRGRGGSDTQYF
TRBJ2-2 | . | . | TRBV7-2 | TGTGCCAGCAGCCCCAGGAGCGGTACTGGCGGGGAGCTGTTTTTT | CASSPRSGTGGELFF
TRBJ2-7 | . | once | TRBV15 | TGTGCCACCAGCAAGGGGGACAACTCCTACGAGCAGTACTTC | CATSKGDNSYEQYF
TRBJ2-3 | . | once | TRBV12-2 | TGTGCAAGTCGCTTAGACTCCAGCACAGATACGCAGTATTTT | CASRLDSSTDTQYF
TRBJ2-7 | TRBD1 | once | TRBV18 | TGTGCCAGCACGGACAGGACCTACGAGCAGTACTTC | CASTDRTYEQYF
TRBJ2-2 | . | . | TRBV5-1 | TGCGCCAGCAGCTTGGGGGCTGGCACCGGGGAGCTGTTTTTT | CASSLGAGTGELFF
TRBJ2-4 | TRBD2 | . | TRBV10-1 | TGCGCCAGCAGTGAGTTTGTTAGACTAGCGATCGCCAAAAACATTCAGTACTTC | CASSEFVRLAIAKNIQYF
TRBJ2-7 | TRBD1 | . | TRBV7-2 | TGTGCCAGCAGCTCCCGGGACAGTCCCTACGAGCAGTACTTC | CASSSRDSPYEQYF
TRBJ1-5 | TRBD1 | . | TRBV19 | TGTGCCGCCGGGACAGGGGACTGGCGGCCCCAGCATTTT | CAAGTGDWRPQHF
TRBJ1-2 | . | . | TRBV9 | TGTGCCAGCAGCGGCCTACAGGGTGGCTACACCTTC | CASSGLQGGYTF
TRBJ1-2 | TRBD1 | . | TRBV7-3 | TGTGCCAGCAGCCCCGGACAGGGGGTTCGGGATGGCTACACCTTC | CASSPGQGVRDGYTF
TRBJ1-5 | TRBD1 | . | TRBV19 | TGTGCCAGTACCGCCGGGACAGTGGAGCAGCCCCAGCATTTT | CASTAGTVEQPQHF
TRBJ2-1 | TRBD2 | . | TRBV7-3 | TGTGCCAGCAGCAAACTAGCGGATTCTTACAATGAGCAGTTCTTC | CASSKLADSYNEQFF
TRBJ1-4 | . | . | TRBV2 | TGTGCCAGCAACTTGGGGGACTCGGTATTTGAAAAACTGTTTTTT | CASNLGDSVFEKLFF